The 27 T cell receptor beta chains below all came from one sample that was sequenced in a study of cytomegalovirus exposure and HLA in healthy donors. The PCR ran on 60 Vbeta and 13 Jbeta primers. Profiling relied on immunoSEQ multiplex PCR, and the TCRdb table lists in-frame clones only, not all of them. Found here are about 140,000 clones, roughly 70% of them singletons; the top ten hold about 4.1%. Specimen: PBMCs. Receptors originate from a man aged 55-75 years in good health and CMV-seronegative.

This clone has just one count. The rearrangement joins TRBV5-1 to TRBJ1-1; D is uncertain. Germline CDR1 is SGHRS and CDR2 is YFSETQ. The CDR3 loop spans 14 amino acids. V lost 0 bases, J lost 5 bases, and 11 bases lay in between. The chain's CDR3 is CASSLASGRTEAFF. CDR3 coding DNA: TGCGCCAGCAGCTTGGCTTCGGGGAGGACTGAAGCTTTCTTT.

This chain uses TRBV15 with TRBJ2-7; 8 bases align to TRBD2. CDR1 LNHNV and CDR2 YYDKDF come from the germline V gene (reference sequence). The CDR3 runs to 16 residues. Trimming removed 3 bases from V and 2 bases from J; junction bases left unmatched: 9. CDR3 in amino acids: CATSRGGREAPYEQYF. CDR3 bases: TGTGCCACCAGCAGGGGCGGGCGGGAGGCCCCCTACGAGCAGTACTTC.

This chain uses TRBV6-5 with TRBJ1-1; 8 bases line up with TRBD1. Unmatched junction bases numbered 5, after V lost 6 bases and J lost 2 bases. Germline V gives CDR1 MNHEY, CDR2 SVGAGI. The CDR3 runs 14 residues. CDR3 nucleotides: TGTGCCAGCAGCCCCAGGGGGCAAAACACTGAAGCTTTCTTT. This gives the protein CASSPRGQNTEAFF.

This clone has only a few counts. J is TRBJ1-1 and V is TRBV15; 10 bases agree with TRBD1. The germline gives CDR1 LNHNV, CDR2 YYDKDF (reference sequence). The length of the CDR3 is 15 residues. The V segment lost 3 bases and the J segment 6 bases; nucleotides outside the gene matches: 7. CDR3 amino acids: CATSRGTGATAEAFF. CDR3 sequence (DNA): TGTGCCACCAGCAGGGGGACAGGGGCAACGGCTGAAGCTTTCTTT.

This chain joins TRBV19 and TRBJ2-1, with a tentative D call TRBD2 (5 bases). The CDR3 runs to 15 residues. Germline CDR1 LNHDA, CDR2 SQIVND (reference sequence). The V end was cut by 6 bases, the J end by 4 bases, with 16 bases between. CDR3 amino acids: CASSLGDMVYNEQFF. CDR3 coding DNA: TGTGCCAGTAGCCTGGGAGATATGGTTTACAATGAGCAGTTCTTC.

The chain is built from TRBV6-5 and TRBJ2-2; D might be TRBD2 (6 bases). V was cut by 7 bases and J by 6 bases, with 9 bases left in between. The CDR3 has 12 residues. Germline assignment: CDR1 MNHEY and CDR2 SVGAGI. CDR3 in DNA: TGTGCCAGCAACGGGGGTCCCGGGGAGCTGTTTTTT. This sequence encodes CASNGGPGELFF.

The CDR3 DNA reads as TGTGCCAGCAGCATCGAACAGGGTGGAAGGGGTCAGCCCCAGCATTTT. As protein: CASSIEQGGRGQPQHF. The chain joins TRBV5-8 to TRBJ1-5; weak D call: TRBD1 (6 bases). Trimming removed 4 bases from V and 6 bases from J, with 20 bases in between. This CDR3 comprises 16 residues. CDR1 is SGHTS and CDR2 is YDEGEE in the germline V gene.

This sequence joins TRBV28 and TRBJ2-3; weak D call: TRBD1 (6 bases). This CDR3 is 15 amino acids long. In germline, CDR1 is MDHEN, CDR2 SYDVKM. The V end was cut by 5 bases, the J end by 3 bases, with 15 bases between. This CDR3 is CASSGQSRGTDTQYF. The CDR3 coding sequence is TGTGCCAGCAGTGGACAGTCCCGGGGTACAGATACGCAGTATTTT.

Here the CDR3 reads CASSEVEGLTYEQYF. DNA for the CDR3: TGTGCCAGCAGTGAAGTAGAGGGTCTGACCTACGAGCAGTACTTC. The rearrangement joins TRBV6-1 to TRBJ2-7, with TRBD2 as a possible D gene (5 bases). The CDR3 covers 15 residues. Germline assignment: CDR1 MNHNS and CDR2 SASEGT. Trimming took off 1 base at V and 2 bases at J, with 12 bases between the two ends.

V and J are TRBV2 and TRBJ1-1; tentatively, D is TRBD1 (5 bases). The CDR3 spans 14 residues. Looked up from germline, CDR1 is SNHLY and CDR2 is FYNNEI. V lost 3 bases to trimming and J lost 0 bases, with 8 bases between them. CDR3 sequence: CASSEEGLNTEAFF. CDR3 nucleotides: TGTGCCAGCAGTGAGGAGGGGCTGAACACTGAAGCTTTCTTT. Filled out from reference TRBV2 and TRBJ1-1, the complete variable domain reads EPEVTQTPSHQVTQMGQEVILRCVPISNHLYFYWYRQILGQKVEFLVSFYNNEISEKSEIFDDQFSVERPDGSNFTLKIRSTKLEDSAMYFCASSEEGLNTEAFFGQGTRLTVV.

V usage is TRBV28 and J usage is TRBJ1-5; TRBD1 is a possible D gene (6 bases). The CDR3 covers 12 residues. V dropped 7 bases and J dropped 6 bases, with 10 bases sitting between them. Germline CDR1 reads MDHEN; CDR2 reads SYDVKM. CDR3 region: CASNRAFQPQHF. The CDR3 region has the DNA TGTGCCAGCAACAGGGCGTTTCAGCCCCAGCATTTT.

This clone was detected only once. The chain has TRBV10-2 and TRBJ2-1; 15 bases agree with TRBD2. This CDR3 comprises 16 residues. Germline loops: CDR1 WSHSY, CDR2 SAAADI. V shed 6 bases and J 2 bases; nucleotides not matched to a gene: 2. The CDR3 DNA sequence: TGCGCCAGCAGGAGGACTAGCGGGAGGGCCTACAATGAGCAGTTCTTC. This codes for CASRRTSGRAYNEQFF.

This clone occurred once. This chain joins TRBV5-1 and TRBJ2-7; 7 bases match TRBD1. The junction had 5 bases not matched to a gene; V was cut back by 4 bases and J by 1 base. The CDR3 contains 14 residues. From germline, CDR1 is SGHRS and CDR2 YFSETQ. The CDR3 is CASSLPGQSYEQYF. DNA of the CDR3: TGCGCCAGCAGCCTGCCGGGACAGTCCTACGAGCAGTACTTC.

This clone has just a few counts. The J gene is TRBJ1-3, the V gene TRBV10-3, with no clear D. The CDR3 spans 15 residues. V lost 0 bases, J lost 1 base, and 7 bases lay in between. CDR1 is ENHRY, CDR2 SYGVKD, per germline. CDR3 DNA: TGTGCCATCAGTGAGTCAGGAGGGTCTGGAAACACCATATATTTT. The encoded protein is CAISESGGSGNTIYF.

The chain uses TRBV29-1 and TRBJ2-2; D is ambiguous. From germline, CDR1 is SQVTM and CDR2 ANQGSEA. Trimming pared 4 bases from V and 0 bases from J, leaving 9 bases between. This CDR3 is 14 amino acids long. CDR3 sequence (DNA): TGCAGCGTTGGGATACAGCCGAACACCGGGGAGCTGTTTTTT. The encoded protein is CSVGIQPNTGELFF.

The chain is built from TRBV9 and TRBJ2-7; 11 nucleotides match TRBD2. The junction had 4 bases not matched to a gene; V was cut back by 4 bases and J by 1 base. Germline assignment: CDR1 SGDLS and CDR2 YYNGEE. The CDR3 covers 15 residues. CDR3 DNA sequence: TGTGCCAGCAGCTCACTAGCGGGAGCTTCCTACGAGCAGTACTTC. It is translated as CASSSLAGASYEQYF.

CDR3 sequence reads: CASSRRTDTYEQYF. CDR3 coding DNA: TGTGCCAGCAGCCGTCGGACGGACACCTACGAGCAGTACTTC. This chain uses TRBV5-4 with TRBJ2-7, with a tentative D call TRBD1 (5 bases). This CDR3 spans 14 amino acids. CDR1 is SGHNT, CDR2 YYREEE, per germline (reference sequence). V was trimmed by 4 bases and J by 2 bases, leaving 13 bases between them.

V usage is TRBV28 and J usage is TRBJ2-1, with D possibly TRBD2 on 7 matching bases. The CDR3 covers 15 residues. CDR1 MDHEN and CDR2 SYDVKM come from the germline V gene. Trimming removed 5 bases at V and 10 bases at J, with 21 bases between. CDR3 region: CASSRRLKGGWEQFF. Written as DNA, the CDR3 is TGTGCCAGCAGTCGACGCCTGAAGGGGGGGTGGGAGCAGTTCTTC.

This chain uses TRBV10-3 with TRBJ2-1; 7 nucleotides line up with TRBD2. Germline CDR1 ENHRY, CDR2 SYGVKD. The CDR3 has 13 amino acids. J gave up 4 bases and V 9 bases, and 6 bases lay outside the gene matches. For the CDR3, the DNA is TGTGCCATATCGTGGGAGGGGTACAATGAGCAGTTCTTC. Encoded protein: CAISWEGYNEQFF.

This sequence joins TRBV7-2 and TRBJ2-5; D may be TRBD1 (5 bases). With 4 bases removed from V and 0 bases from J, the gap between germline ends came to 12 bases. This CDR3 is 15 amino acids long. Germline V lookup: CDR1 SGHTA, CDR2 FQGNSA. CDR3 DNA sequence: TGTGCCAGCAGCTCCAGGGCAAGTTACCAAGAGACCCAGTACTTC. Protein product: CASSSRASYQETQYF.

A word on this clone: One junction end does not reproduce the germline sequence, and a read error may be involved. The chain has TRBV18 and TRBJ1-1; perhaps TRBD1 as D (6 bases). This CDR3 region has 15 residues. CDR1 is KGHSH, CDR2 LQKENI, per germline. The CDR3 is CASSPRRETGAGGTF. The CDR3 DNA reads TGTGCCAGCTCACCAAGGAGGGAGACAGGTGCCGGGGGGACCTTT.

The CDR3 DNA reads as TGTGCCAGCAGCTTAGTCGGTGGCACAGATACGCAGTATTTT. This codes for CASSLVGGTDTQYF. The chain uses TRBV11-2 and TRBJ2-3, with unresolved D. Trimming removed 1 base at V and 1 base at J, with 6 bases between. Per germline, CDR1 SGHAT and CDR2 FQNNGV. CDR3 size: 14 residues.

Only a few counts were recorded for this clone. The V and J genes are TRBV5-1 and TRBJ2-1; 8 bases map to TRBD2. This CDR3 is built from 13 residues. In germline, CDR1 is SGHRS, CDR2 YFSETQ. V was pared by 1 base and J by 12 bases, with 6 bases of the junction left unmatched. CDR3 loop: CASSLTSGFGQFF. CDR3 sequence (DNA): TGCGCCAGCAGCTTGACTAGCGGCTTCGGGCAGTTCTTC.

The chain has TRBV11-2 and TRBJ2-6; D perhaps matches TRBD1 (5 bases). With 5 bases removed from V and 0 bases from J, the gap between germline ends came to 14 bases. Germline V gene sequence: CDR1 SGHAT, CDR2 FQNNGV. The CDR3 has 17 amino acids. CDR3 residues: CASSRLTGSSGANVLTF. CDR3 nucleotides: TGTGCCAGCAGCCGACTCACAGGTAGCTCTGGGGCCAACGTCCTGACTTTC.

The chain's CDR3 is CASSPAGTGIEYEQYF. DNA for the CDR3: TGTGCCAGCAGTCCGGCAGGGACAGGGATTGAGTACGAGCAGTACTTC. The chain links TRBV27 to TRBJ2-7; 9 nucleotides align to TRBD1. CDR1 and CDR2 (germline): MNHEY, SMNVEV (reference sequence). The ends lost 5 bases at V and 4 bases at J; junction bases unmatched: 12. The CDR3 contains 16 residues.

The genes are TRBV6-1 and TRBJ1-1; TRBD1 might be the D (6 bases). This CDR3 contains 14 residues. Looked up from germline, CDR1 is MNHNS and CDR2 is SASEGT. Trimming took 6 bases from V and 1 from J, leaving 12 bases between them. The CDR3 DNA reads as TGTGCCAGCAGCTCCGACAGGACGAACACTGAAGCTTTCTTT. Translation gives CASSSDRTNTEAFF.

The chain recombines TRBV7-3 with TRBJ2-5; 7 nucleotides match TRBD2. Unmatched junction bases numbered 13, after V lost 2 bases and J lost 4 bases. This CDR3 region has 17 residues. The germline gives CDR1 SGHTA, CDR2 FQGTGA. This chain's CDR3 is CASSLSPGPGGGETQYF. In DNA, the CDR3 is TGTGCCAGCAGCTTATCTCCGGGCCCGGGGGGTGGAGAGACCCAGTACTTC.